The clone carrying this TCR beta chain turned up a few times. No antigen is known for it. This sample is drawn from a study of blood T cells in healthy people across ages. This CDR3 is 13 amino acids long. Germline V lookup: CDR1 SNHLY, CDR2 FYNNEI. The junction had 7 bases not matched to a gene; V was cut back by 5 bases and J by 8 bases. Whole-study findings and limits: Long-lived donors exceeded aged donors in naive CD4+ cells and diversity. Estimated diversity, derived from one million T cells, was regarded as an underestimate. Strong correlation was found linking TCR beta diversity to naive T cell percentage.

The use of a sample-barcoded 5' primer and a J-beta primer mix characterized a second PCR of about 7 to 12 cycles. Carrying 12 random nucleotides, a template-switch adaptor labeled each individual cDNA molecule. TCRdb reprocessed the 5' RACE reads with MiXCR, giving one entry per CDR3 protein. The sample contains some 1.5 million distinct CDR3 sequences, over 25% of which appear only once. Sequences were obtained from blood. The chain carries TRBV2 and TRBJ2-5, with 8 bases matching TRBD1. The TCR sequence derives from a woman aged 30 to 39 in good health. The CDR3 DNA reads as TGTGCCAGCAGTTCAGGGACAGGAATTACCCAGTACTTC. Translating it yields CASSSGTGITQYF.